Below, 9 T cell receptor beta chains from the same sample are listed, as sequenced in a study of a mutant IDH1 vaccine in newly diagnosed glioma. Profiled with immunoSEQ multiplex PCR; TCRdb holds only in-frame clones, not every one. The data show about 32,000 clones, roughly 79% seen once. Time point given: week 35, safety follow-up. The vaccine gave 300 ug of a 20-mer mutant IDH1 peptide subcutaneously per dose. Which antigens these TCRs recognize remains unknown. Sequences were derived from PBMCs, sampled from a glioma patient whose treatment included an IDH1 peptide vaccine. Every receptor here comes from a woman aged 25 to 39 with glioma. Some clones in this sample may be carry-over from other donors' samples.

The chain recombines TRBV19 with TRBJ1-1; D is perhaps TRBD1 (5 bases). Looked up from germline, CDR1 is LNHDA and CDR2 is SQIVND (reference sequence). The V and J ends lost 3 bases and 4 bases respectively, with 15 bases between them. This CDR3 region has 15 residues. The CDR3 reads CASSMTGALVTEAFF. CDR3 DNA: TGTGCCAGTAGTATGACCGGGGCGCTGGTCACTGAAGCTTTCTTT.

This rearrangement joins TRBV25-1 to TRBJ2-1; the D is unclear. The CDR3 has 13 residues. V lost 4 bases and J 2 bases, leaving 6 bases between the germline ends. Germline CDR1 is MGHDK and CDR2 is SYGVNS. The CDR3 loop is CASSGSTYNEQFF. In nucleotides, the CDR3 is TGTGCCAGCAGTGGCAGTACCTACAATGAGCAGTTCTTC.

The rearrangement uses TRBV30 and TRBJ2-2; D possibly corresponds to TRBD1 (5 bases). The V gene lost 3 bases and the J gene lost 6 bases, with 11 bases spanning the gap. This CDR3 comprises 13 residues. Per the germline V gene, CDR1 is GTSNPN and CDR2 is SVGIG (reference sequence). The CDR3 loop reads CAWSVSGSGELFF. DNA for the CDR3: TGTGCCTGGAGCGTATCAGGGTCCGGGGAGCTGTTTTTT.

The chain links TRBV27 to TRBJ1-2; tentative D call: TRBD1 (6 bases). Between the trimmed V and J ends, which lost 0 bases and 4 bases, there was a span of 15 bases. Germline values: CDR1 MNHEY, CDR2 SMNVEV (reference sequence). This CDR3 has 16 amino acids. CDR3 nucleotide sequence: TGTGCCAGCAGTTTATCGGGAGGGACATCAGTCTATGGCTACACCTTC. Its translation is CASSLSGGTSVYGYTF.

The chain has TRBV28 and TRBJ1-1, with D possibly being TRBD1 (5 bases). The V gene's germline CDR1 is MDHEN and CDR2 SYDVKM. V was trimmed by 3 bases and J by 1 base, leaving 15 bases between them. The CDR3 consists of 16 residues. CDR3 sequence reads: CASSFTTYGTNTEAFF. CDR3 bases: TGTGCCAGCAGTTTCACGACCTACGGGACGAACACTGAAGCTTTCTTT. Together with reference TRBV28 and TRBJ1-1, the CDR3 gives the full variable domain: DVKVTQSSRYLVKRTGEKVFLECVQDMDHENMFWYRQDPGLGLRLIYFSYDVKMKEKGDIPEGYSVSREKKERFSLILESASTNQTSMYLCASSFTTYGTNTEAFFGQGTRLTVV.

V usage is TRBV6-1 and J usage is TRBJ2-1; 7 nucleotides agree with TRBD1. Germline values: CDR1 MNHNS, CDR2 SASEGT. The V segment lost 10 bases and the J segment 8 bases; nucleotides outside the gene matches: 8. The CDR3 loop spans 12 amino acids. The CDR3 is CANTAGGDEQFF. The CDR3 nucleotides read TGTGCCAACACCGCAGGGGGAGATGAGCAGTTCTTC.

The gene calls are TRBV21-1 and TRBJ1-5. TRBV21-1 is assigned pseudogene status. The CDR3 extends over 15 amino acids. CDR3 coding DNA: TGTGCCAGCAGTCATTTACCCGGGCAGGCTCAGCCCCAGCATTTT. Encoded protein: CASSHLPGQAQPQHF.

This clone has a handful of counts. J is TRBJ2-5 and V is TRBV4-2; 10 nucleotides align to TRBD2. CDR3 size: 15 residues. Germline CDR1 and CDR2: LGHNA and YNFKEQ. V dropped 3 bases and J dropped 3; count of bases not matched to a gene: 4. The CDR3 bases are TGTGCCAGCAGCCACTCCGGGACTAGCGAAGAGACCCAGTACTTC. It yields the protein CASSHSGTSEETQYF.

The rearrangement uses TRBV7-8 and TRBJ2-3; tentatively, D is TRBD2 (5 bases). This CDR3 spans 14 amino acids. Germline loops: CDR1 SGHVS, CDR2 FQNEAQ. Trimming cost V 5 bases and J 6 bases, with 15 bases left between them. CDR3 DNA sequence: TGTGCCAGCAGCGCTCAGCGGATTACTGATACGCAGTATTTT. This translates into CASSAQRITDTQYF.